A selection of T cell receptor beta chains follows, all from one sample in a study of regulatory T cells in long-lasting Graves disease. TCRdb reanalysed the multiplex PCR reads using MiXCR and keeps one entry per CDR3 protein. The table lists 400,000 to 500,000 distinct CDR3 sequences, 16% of them singletons. This same sample was also taken into another study, of T cells in Graves' hyperthyroidism and ophthalmopathy.

The sample consisted of peripheral blood mononuclear cells (PBMCs), taken at new diagnosis, from a patient treated with antithyroid drugs. The receptors originated from a woman aged 18-35 years with Graves disease. The CDR3 runs from the conserved cysteine through the conserved F or W. A D gene is named only where the DNA matches it firmly. Only part of the rows carry a size: once, few, many, or a class if the clone is expanded.

d_gene	j_gene	v_gene	abundance	CDR3aa	CDR3nt
NA	TRBJ1-5	TRBV18	many	CASSPQRGGQPQHF	TGTGCCAGCTCACCACAGAGGGGAGGTCAGCCCCAGCATTTT
NA	TRBJ2-6	TRBV6-1	NA	CASSGVNGANVLTF	TGTGCCAGCAGCGGGGTAAATGGGGCCAACGTCCTGACTTTC
NA	TRBJ1-1	TRBV30	once	CAWSVFRGVGESTEAFF	TGTGCCTGGAGTGTATTTCGGGGGGTGGGGGAAAGCACTGAAGCTTTCTTT
NA	TRBJ2-7	TRBV20-1	many	CSAIAPGPYEQYF	TGCAGTGCCATAGCTCCAGGGCCCTACGAGCAGTACTTC
NA	TRBJ2-1	TRBV28	many	CASSFGSYNEQFF	TGTGCCAGCAGTTTTGGCAGCTACAATGAGCAGTTCTTC
TRBD2	TRBJ2-5	TRBV10-1	many	CASSDVRGGQETQYF	TGCGCCAGCAGTGACGTACGGGGGGGTCAAGAGACCCAGTACTTC
TRBD1	TRBJ1-1	TRBV12-3/TRBV12-4	many	CASSQGDRGFLSSTEAFF	TGTGCCAGCAGTCAGGGGGACAGGGGTTTTTTATCCTCCACTGAAGCTTTCTTT
NA	TRBJ1-2	TRBV28	many	CASSPSAWNGYTF	TGTGCCAGCAGTCCCTCGGCCTGGAATGGCTACACCTTC
NA	TRBJ2-2	TRBV6-5	few	CASSYGGPGELFF	TGTGCCAGCAGTTACGGAGGGCCCGGGGAGCTGTTTTTT
TRBD2	TRBJ2-1	TRBV19	few	CAPAPNRREGRAYNEQFF	TGTGCCCCCGCCCCCAATAGGCGGGAGGGCCGAGCCTACAATGAGCAGTTCTTC
TRBD1	TRBJ1-2	TRBV18	few	CASSPFPGQAPNYGYTF	TGTGCCAGCTCACCATTCCCTGGACAGGCCCCTAACTATGGCTACACCTTC
NA	TRBJ2-1	TRBV7-2	many	CASSRDWEQFF	TGTGCCAGCAGCCGGGACTGGGAGCAGTTCTTC
TRBD2	TRBJ2-7	TRBV11-2	many	CASSSNLAGGTYEQYF	TGTGCCAGCAGCTCTAACCTAGCGGGAGGGACGTACGAGCAGTACTTC
NA	TRBJ2-3	TRBV14	NA	CASSQGTITQYF	TGTGCCAGCAGTCAAGGGACCATTACGCAGTATTTT